The 31 T cell receptor beta chains presented below share a single source sample, sequenced in a study of cytomegalovirus exposure and HLA in healthy donors. PCR involved 60 Vbeta and 13 Jbeta primers. Generated by immunoSEQ multiplex PCR, the TCRdb table keeps only in-frame clones and is missing some. This table holds about 100,000 clones, approximately 80% found once. Sequencing was carried out using PBMCs. Receptor source: a female donor in good health and CMV-seropositive.

The chain links TRBV15 to TRBJ2-5; 7 bases agree with TRBD2. Looked up from germline, CDR1 is LNHNV and CDR2 is YYDKDF (reference sequence). The length of the CDR3 is 15 residues. With 3 bases clipped from V and 5 bases from J, the junction kept 9 bases outside the gene matches. This CDR3 reads CATSRDLTSLETQYF. In DNA, the CDR3 is TGTGCCACCAGCAGGGATTTGACTAGCCTGGAGACCCAGTACTTC. The variable domain in full, completed from reference TRBV15 and TRBJ2-5, reads DAMVIQNPRYQVTQFGKPVTLSCSQTLNHNVMYWYQQKSSQAPKLLFHYYDKDFNNEADTPDNFQSRRPNTSFCFLDIRSPGLGDTAMYLCATSRDLTSLETQYFGPGTRLLVL.

As regards this clone: A junction boundary mismatches the germline segment, possibly from a read error. This chain uses TRBV5-4 with TRBJ2-6; TRBD1 is a possible D gene (5 bases). CDR1 SGHNT and CDR2 YYREEE come from the germline V gene (reference sequence). The CDR3 consists of 18 residues. For the CDR3, the DNA is TGTGCCAGCAGCTTGGTGGTCAGGAAAGGGTCTGGGGCCAACGGCCTGACTTTC. Protein product: CASSLVVRKGSGANGLTF.

The chain uses TRBV15 and TRBJ2-3, with D possibly being TRBD2 (6 bases). V lost 2 bases, J lost 1 base, and 10 bases lay in between. Germline V CDR1 and CDR2: LNHNV, YYDKDF (reference sequence). The CDR3 is 15 amino acids. The CDR3 protein is CATSRSSGGTDTQYF. For the CDR3, the DNA is TGTGCCACCAGCAGATCCTCGGGGGGCACAGATACGCAGTATTTT.

The V call is TRBV15, the J call TRBJ2-3; D is unclear. CDR1 and CDR2 from the germline V gene are LNHNV and YYDKDF (reference sequence). CDR3 size: 13 residues. The V end was cut by 0 bases, the J end by 3 bases, with 4 bases between. CDR3 DNA: TGTGCCACCAGCAGAGATTTAACAGATACGCAGTATTTT. This gives the protein CATSRDLTDTQYF.

The rearrangement links TRBV19 to TRBJ1-5, with TRBD1 as a possible D gene (5 bases). The CDR3 spans 15 residues. Trimming cost V 6 bases and J 0 bases, with 12 bases left between them. CDR1 and CDR2 (germline): LNHDA, SQIVND (reference sequence). The CDR3 here is CASRDLQVSNQPQHF. Written as DNA, the CDR3 is TGTGCCAGTAGGGATCTACAGGTTAGCAATCAGCCCCAGCATTTT. The full variable domain, with the rest looked up from reference TRBV19 and TRBJ1-5, is DGGITQSPKYLFRKEGQNVTLSCEQNLNHDAMYWYRQDPGQGLRLIYYSQIVNDFQKGDIAEGYSVSREKKESFPLTVTSAQKNPTAFYLCASRDLQVSNQPQHFGDGTRLSIL.

The CDR3 nucleotides read TGTGCCAGCAGCTTAGGGGCCACGACAGGGTATGAGAACACTGAAGCTTTCTTT. It encodes CASSLGATTGYENTEAFF. This sequence joins TRBV5-5 and TRBJ1-1, with 7 nucleotides matching TRBD1. Losses at the gene ends were 2 bases for V and 1 base for J; bases not matched to a gene: 14. CDR3 length: 18 amino acids. Germline CDR1 SGHKS, CDR2 YYEKEE (reference sequence).

The V and J genes are TRBV10-3 and TRBJ2-1, with 7 positions matching TRBD1. From germline, CDR1 is ENHRY and CDR2 SYGVKD. Losses at the gene ends were 3 bases for V and 4 bases for J; bases not matched to a gene: 3. CDR3 length: 14 residues. The CDR3 DNA reads as TGTGCCATCAGTGACGGGACAGATTACAATGAGCAGTTCTTC. Translation gives CAISDGTDYNEQFF.

J is TRBJ1-3 and V is TRBV19; TRBD1 is a possible D gene (5 bases). CDR3 length: 13 residues. Trimming cost V 8 bases and J 0 bases, with 8 bases left between them. Germline V gene lookup returns CDR1 LNHDA and CDR2 SQIVND (reference sequence). CDR3: CASGHNSGNTIYF. Written as DNA, the CDR3 is TGTGCCAGTGGACATAACTCTGGAAACACCATATATTTT.

The CDR3 DNA sequence: TGCGCCAGCAGCTTGTTCAAAGAGGACACTGAAGCTTTCTTT. It is translated as CASSLFKEDTEAFF. The rearrangement uses TRBV5-1 and TRBJ1-1; D is unresolved. Germline V CDR1 and CDR2: SGHRS, YFSETQ. The V gene lost 1 base and the J gene lost 3 bases, with 10 bases spanning the gap. There are 14 residues in the CDR3.

The chain recombines TRBV5-1 with TRBJ2-5, with 7 nucleotides matching TRBD2. The CDR3 length is 16 residues. Germline loops: CDR1 SGHRS, CDR2 YFSETQ. V was clipped by 0 bases and J by 5 bases; unmatched bases: 10. CDR3 nucleotides: TGCGCCAGCAGCTTGGAGCTAGCGGCCCCTAGGGAGACCCAGTACTTC. This gives the protein CASSLELAAPRETQYF.

The rearrangement uses TRBV5-1 and TRBJ1-1; D is unresolved. The CDR3 is 13 amino acids. The germline V and J ends were trimmed by 2 bases and 5 bases, with 10 bases remaining between them. CDR1 SGHRS and CDR2 YFSETQ come from the germline V gene. The CDR3 DNA is TGCGCCAGCAGCTTCGAGGGAGGGACTGAAGCTTTCTTT. Protein sequence: CASSFEGGTEAFF. The variable domain in full, with the rest retrieved from reference TRBV5-1 and TRBJ1-1, is KAGVTQTPRYLIKTRGQQVTLSCSPISGHRSVSWYQQTPGQGLQFLFEYFSETQRNKGNFPGRFSGRQFSNSRSEMNVSTLELGDSALYLCASSFEGGTEAFFGQGTRLTVV.

J is TRBJ2-3 and V is TRBV19; tentatively, D is TRBD2 (6 bases). V was pared by 2 bases and J by 5 bases, with 11 bases between. Germline V CDR1 and CDR2: LNHDA, SQIVND (reference sequence). The CDR3 has 14 residues. The CDR3 DNA follows: TGTGCCAGTAGTATAAAACTGCGGGGAGATACGCAGTATTTT. This sequence encodes CASSIKLRGDTQYF.

This clone was detected only a few times. The rearrangement uses TRBV7-2 and TRBJ1-6, with TRBD1 matching 8 bases. This CDR3 comprises 15 residues. The junction had 4 bases not matched to a gene; V was cut back by 2 bases and J by 7 bases. From germline, CDR1 is SGHTA and CDR2 FQGNSA. The CDR3 DNA is TGTGCCAGCAGCTTACAGGGGGCAAGGAATTCACCCCTCCACTTT. Translated: CASSLQGARNSPLHF.

This clone was detected once. The chain has TRBV6-1 and TRBJ2-4; 12 bases map to TRBD2. Losses at the gene ends were 6 bases for V and 12 bases for J; bases not matched to a gene: 12. In germline, CDR1 is MNHNS, CDR2 SASEGT. The CDR3 has 15 residues. CDR3 amino acids: CASSRGLAGLYSQYF. In nucleotides, the CDR3 is TGTGCCAGCAGCCGGGGACTAGCGGGCTTGTACAGTCAGTACTTC.

The V call is TRBV5-6, the J call TRBJ1-2; maybe TRBD1 (6 bases). This CDR3 region has 17 residues. V dropped 1 base and J dropped 5 bases, with 21 bases sitting between them. The germline V gene encodes CDR1 SGHDT and CDR2 YYEEEE. This CDR3 reads CASSLLRSTGLGYGYTF. The DNA of the CDR3 is TGTGCCAGCAGCTTGCTCCGATCAACAGGGTTAGGATATGGCTACACCTTC.

This clone was seen only a few times. V gene TRBV10-2 combines with J gene TRBJ2-7; TRBD1 matches 10 bases. CDR1 and CDR2 (germline): WSHSY, SAAADI. The CDR3 length is 15 residues. Trimming removed 0 bases from V and 5 bases from J; junction bases left unmatched: 4. Here the CDR3 DNA reads TGCGCCAGCAGTGAGTCCGAGGGGACAGGGGACGAGCAGTACTTC. This sequence encodes CASSESEGTGDEQYF.

The chain has TRBV6-4 and TRBJ2-3; TRBD2 is a possible D gene (6 bases). The CDR3 length is 14 residues. Trimming removed 4 bases at V and 4 bases at J, with 12 bases between. Germline CDR1 MRHNA, CDR2 SNTAGT. DNA of the CDR3: TGTGCCAGCAGTGCCTCTCCGGGAGCAGATACGCAGTATTTT. It codes for CASSASPGADTQYF.

This clone was recorded a few times. The chain has TRBV4-1 and TRBJ2-7; D not certain. V lost 4 bases and J 0 bases, leaving 19 bases between the germline ends. Germline V gene lookup returns CDR1 MGHRA and CDR2 YSYEKL. CDR3 length equals 17 residues. CDR3 loop: CASSPTMAVKSSYEQYF. CDR3 sequence (DNA): TGCGCCAGCAGCCCCACGATGGCGGTAAAAAGCTCCTACGAGCAGTACTTC.

The chain combines TRBV6-1 with TRBJ1-5; D might be TRBD1 (5 bases). The germline gives CDR1 MNHNS, CDR2 SASEGT. The V and J ends lost 4 bases and 2 bases respectively, with 18 bases between them. The length of the CDR3 is 17 residues. CDR3 region: CASSAEFRAWGNQPQHF. DNA for the CDR3: TGTGCCAGCAGTGCAGAATTCAGGGCCTGGGGCAATCAGCCCCAGCATTTT.

The V and J genes are TRBV10-2 and TRBJ2-5; 9 bases are shared with TRBD1. Trimming cost V 1 base and J 5 bases; bases outside gene matches: 8. This CDR3 spans 16 amino acids. Germline assignment: CDR1 WSHSY and CDR2 SAAADI. In DNA, the CDR3 is TGCGCCAGCAGTGAGTGGGACAGGGTAGGCACGGAGACCCAGTACTTC. It encodes CASSEWDRVGTETQYF.

This rearrangement joins TRBV4-2 to TRBJ2-3; D remains unclear. The germline V gene has CDR1 LGHNA and CDR2 YNFKEQ. This CDR3 spans 13 amino acids. The ends were cut back, 1 base at V and 6 bases at J, with 8 bases in the middle. CDR3 DNA: TGTGCCAGCAGCCAAGTCCGCCAGGATACGCAGTATTTT. Amino acids: CASSQVRQDTQYF.

The chain uses TRBV7-2 and TRBJ1-6; perhaps TRBD1 as D (6 bases). This CDR3 spans 17 amino acids. V dropped 4 bases and J dropped 1 base, with 14 bases sitting between them. Germline V CDR1 and CDR2: SGHTA, FQGNSA. The DNA for the CDR3 is TGTGCCAGCAGCTCCGTCAGGGGCCGTTCCTATAATTCACCCCTCCACTTT. Encoded protein: CASSSVRGRSYNSPLHF.

CDR3 sequence: CASSATGAGEQFF. In nucleotides, the CDR3 is TGTGCCAGCAGTGCAACAGGGGCGGGTGAGCAGTTCTTC. The chain couples TRBV27 to TRBJ2-1; 7 bases match TRBD1. Germline CDR1 and CDR2: MNHEY and SMNVEV (reference sequence). The V and J ends lost 5 bases and 9 bases, in that order; junction bases with no gene match: 7. The CDR3 totals 13 residues.

The rearrangement links TRBV10-3 to TRBJ2-3; 9 bases agree with TRBD1. The CDR3 length is 16 residues. Looked up from germline, CDR1 is ENHRY and CDR2 is SYGVKD. V shed 6 bases and J 6 bases; nucleotides not matched to a gene: 13. The CDR3 nucleotides read TGTGCCATCAGGGAGAATACAGGGGGCTTGGTGGATACGCAGTATTTT. Its protein product is CAIRENTGGLVDTQYF.

The gene calls are TRBV6-1 and TRBJ2-5, with 7 bases fitting TRBD1. With the DNA end fitting TRBJ2-7 better, the J assignment may be wrong. CDR3 length: 14 residues. Germline CDR1 MNHNS, CDR2 SASEGT. CDR3 region: CAGHAGTASYEQYF. The CDR3, as DNA: TGTGCCGGCCACGCCGGGACAGCCTCCTACGAGCAGTACTTC.

The chain employs TRBV30 and TRBJ2-7; weak D call: TRBD1 (6 bases). The CDR3 sequence is 12 residues long. CDR1 and CDR2 from the germline V gene are GTSNPN and SVGIG (reference sequence). V was pared by 4 bases and J by 4 bases, with 11 bases between. CDR3 protein: CAWTRGSYEQYF. CDR3 nucleotides: TGTGCCTGGACCAGGGGAAGTTACGAGCAGTACTTC.

With respect to this clone: One end of the junction does not line up with germline, which may come from a read error. The rearrangement uses TRBV7-9 and TRBJ2-7; 7 bases are a match to TRBD1. Germline V gene sequence: CDR1 SEHNR, CDR2 FQNEAQ (reference sequence). The length of the CDR3 is 16 residues. The CDR3 DNA sequence: TGTTCCAGCAGTAAGGGACAGCCGTTGAGCTCCTACGAGCAGTACTTC. Translated, it gives CSSSKGQPLSSYEQYF.

This chain uses TRBV18 with TRBJ1-4; D is ambiguous. Germline V lookup: CDR1 KGHSH, CDR2 LQKENI. Trimming left V 3 bases short and J 0 bases short, with 5 bases between. The CDR3 contains 14 residues. The CDR3, as DNA: TGTGCCAGCTCACCCTATGCAACTAATGAAAAACTGTTTTTT. Encoded protein: CASSPYATNEKLFF.

This clone was counted between two and nine times. The CDR3 here is CASSQDPPQGVLSGYTF. DNA of the CDR3: TGCGCCAGCAGCCAGGACCCCCCTCAGGGGGTCCTTTCAGGCTACACCTTC. This chain links TRBV4-1 with TRBJ1-2, with 7 bases lining up with TRBD1. The junction had 18 bases not matched to a gene; V was cut back by 3 bases and J by 8 bases. This CDR3 spans 17 amino acids. CDR1 and CDR2 (germline): MGHRA, YSYEKL.

The rearrangement uses TRBV9 and TRBJ1-2; D remains unclear. The CDR3 loop spans 12 amino acids. Germline-derived CDR1 and CDR2 are SGDLS and YYNGEE. V dropped 0 bases and J dropped 6 bases, with 6 bases sitting between them. The CDR3 reads CASSVVGDGYTF. For the CDR3, the DNA is TGTGCCAGCAGCGTAGTCGGGGATGGCTACACCTTC.

The sample holds a few counts of this clone. The chain uses TRBV6-1 and TRBJ2-7; possibly TRBD2 for D (6 bases). V was pared by 6 bases and J by 0 bases, with 15 bases between. Germline-derived CDR1 and CDR2 are MNHNS and SASEGT. This CDR3 spans 15 amino acids. The CDR3 loop reads CASRQRDGSSYEQYF. Written as DNA, the CDR3 is TGTGCCAGCAGGCAACGGGACGGGAGCTCCTACGAGCAGTACTTC.